This T cell receptor beta chain came from a study of PD-1 blockade in classical Hodgkin lymphoma (TCRdb year 2020). For the wider study: Nivolumab dosing was 3 mg/kg intravenously every 2 weeks, continuing until either disease progression or unacceptable toxicity. The study used TCR beta sequencing and CyTOF to define a peripheral blood immune signature of response to PD-1 blockade in classical Hodgkin lymphoma.

The germline V gene (reference sequence) provides CDR1 LNHDA and CDR2 SQIVND. The CDR3 contains 13 residues, cysteine and phenylalanine counted. CDR3 DNA only is kept here, 39 bases in frame from base 1. V and J lose 5 bases and 7 bases, and a span of 12 bases separates them. With regard to this clone: Its target antigen remains unknown. Base qualities were left out, and no much larger clone turns up one base away.

Broader findings and caveats from the paper: Diversity was lower in patients who began nivolumab less than 1 year after ASCT, so these patients were left out of later analyses to avoid confounding by immune reconstitution. By C4D1, a significant rise was seen in CD4+ TCR diversity but not in CD8+ TCR diversity (p=0.0027 vs p=0.16), and the rise was most apparent among complete responders (p=0.02). Trial patients achieving complete response had baseline diversity similar to newly diagnosed patients, whereas partial responders and progressors had significantly lower diversity. The study covered only a single clinical trial cohort, and the causes of the repertoire differences, possibly disease activity or prior therapy, were still not defined. Baseline TCR diversity was reported to be lower in newly diagnosed patients than in healthy donors and to be lower still in relapsed/refractory patients.

Genomic DNA was isolated using the Qiagen DNeasy kit from unsorted PBMCs as well as from negatively selected CD4+ and CD8+ fractions. Amplification of TCR beta CDR3 regions was done by immunoSEQ multiplex PCR with primers that anneal to V and J segments. A synthetic immune receptor repertoire was used to minimize amplification bias, and any remaining bias was removed computationally after sequencing. The source study handled its data this way. Repertoire diversity was quantified as the Shannon entropy index using custom Python scripts. Unsorted, CD4+ and CD8+ repertoires were analyzed separately, except in combined analyses where CD4+ and CD8+ sequences were merged in silico. A clone was considered expanded if an increase in frequency of at least 2-fold after treatment relative to C1D1 was found, and a pseudocount of 0.5 was applied to clones undetected at baseline. Singleton clones were defined as clones with 0 or 1 copy at C1D1, and non-singleton clones were defined as clones with 2 or more copies. Clones expanded in unsorted samples were assigned a CD4+, CD8+ or unknown annotation through matching of protein sequences in sorted samples from the same patient. Diversity changes from C1D1 to C4D1 were tested in paired samples using Wilcoxon tests. TCRdb's version of the immuneACCESS table is confined to in-frame rearrangements and falls short of the full clone set. An unresolved V gene accounts for under half of the shortfall where checked; the remainder is of unknown origin. That table is the source of V, J and clone size, and D and trimming were worked out from the DNA. This sample holds over 20,000 clones; just over 85% were observed only once. The top ten clonotypes cover roughly 2.6% of the sample.

The time point label here, explained by the study, means: cycle 1 day 1 (C1D1), immediately before nivolumab initiation. Every trial patient had relapsed after autologous stem cell transplantation, and cohorts A, B and C differed in prior brentuximab vedotin exposure. The trial cohort included 56 patients with relapsed/refractory classical Hodgkin lymphoma, and each patient had a best overall response of complete response, partial response or progressive disease. Single-agent nivolumab was administered to trial patients in the multi-cohort phase II CheckMate 205 trial. An independent review committee assessed best overall response using the 2007 International Working Group response criteria. Trial PBMCs were collected just before the start of nivolumab (C1D1) and during therapy at cycle 2 day 1 and cycle 4 day 1. Peripheral blood was collected in 8 mL Vacutainer Cell Preparation Tubes, from which PBMCs were isolated by centrifugation and then cryopreserved.

Recombination linked TRBV19 to TRBJ1-5, with the identity of the D gene unclear. The origin of this receptor is a human donor with classical Hodgkin lymphoma. The input for sequencing was peripheral blood mononuclear cells (PBMCs), taken at baseline. CDR3 loop: CASSDPQVQPQHF. The bases are TGTGCCAGTAGTGACCCCCAGGTGCAGCCCCAGCATTTT. Reference TRBV19 and TRBJ1-5 genes cover what lies past the CDR3, so the full variable domain is DGGITQSPKYLFRKEGQNVTLSCEQNLNHDAMYWYRQDPGQGLRLIYYSQIVNDFQKGDIAEGYSVSREKKESFPLTVTSAQKNPTAFYLCASSDPQVQPQHFGDGTRLSIL.